Included here is one T cell receptor (beta chain) sequence, with context. Original handling: Quantification of nucleated cells was approximated via reference gene primer amplification. Method: immunoSEQ multiplex PCR; TCRdb's copy keeps in-frame clones and lacks some. That table gives V, J and clone size, and the DNA gave D and trimming. The sample records 250,000 to 350,000 clones, more than 80% being singletons. The length of the CDR3 is 15 residues. The V and J ends lost 0 bases and 6 bases respectively, with 12 bases between them. Germline assignment: CDR1 SGHDN and CDR2 FVKESK. The sample originates from a study of blood T cell repertoires in COVID-19. Overall study context: Acute and convalescent COVID-19 specimens originated in the United States, Italy and Spain.

The chain couples TRBV14 to TRBJ2-1, with D perhaps matching TRBD1 (5 bases). The sequencing input was peripheral blood. This TCR was sampled from a woman aged 45-65 years with COVID-19, enrolled during active disease. The CDR3 protein is CASSQDILRGNEQFF. The CDR3 DNA reads as TGTGCCAGCAGCCAAGATATCCTTAGGGGCAATGAGCAGTTCTTC.